A single T cell receptor (beta chain) is shown here with its context. The antigen is unknown. Only in-frame clones appear in the TCRdb table, and some are missing; sequencing was by immunoSEQ multiplex PCR. The table shows hundreds of thousands of clones, with 84% occurring only once. Unstimulated regulatory T cells (CD4+CD25+CD127-), CD4+CD25- non-regulatory cells, CD4 and CD8 cells were FACS-sorted from thawed PBMCs. This entry is derived from a study of Tregs in tolerant kidney transplant recipients. Broader study findings: The small number of patients limits these findings pending further validation. This study did not directly address biological reproducibility. Expanding Tregs on activated donor B cells appeared to best identify donor-specific TCRbeta clones.

The CDR3 is 16 residues long. The V end lost 0 bases, the J end lost 4 bases, and 15 bases lay between the germline ends. The V gene's germline CDR1 is SGHRS and CDR2 YFSETQ. The clonotype comes from a human donor in good health. The sequencing sample was made of CD4+ T cells from blood. The chain joins TRBV5-1 to TRBJ2-3; D gene uncertain. Here the CDR3 DNA reads TGCGCCAGCAGCTTGGGGACCCTCCCAGGACCAGATACGCAGTATTTT. Translation gives CASSLGTLPGPDTQYF.